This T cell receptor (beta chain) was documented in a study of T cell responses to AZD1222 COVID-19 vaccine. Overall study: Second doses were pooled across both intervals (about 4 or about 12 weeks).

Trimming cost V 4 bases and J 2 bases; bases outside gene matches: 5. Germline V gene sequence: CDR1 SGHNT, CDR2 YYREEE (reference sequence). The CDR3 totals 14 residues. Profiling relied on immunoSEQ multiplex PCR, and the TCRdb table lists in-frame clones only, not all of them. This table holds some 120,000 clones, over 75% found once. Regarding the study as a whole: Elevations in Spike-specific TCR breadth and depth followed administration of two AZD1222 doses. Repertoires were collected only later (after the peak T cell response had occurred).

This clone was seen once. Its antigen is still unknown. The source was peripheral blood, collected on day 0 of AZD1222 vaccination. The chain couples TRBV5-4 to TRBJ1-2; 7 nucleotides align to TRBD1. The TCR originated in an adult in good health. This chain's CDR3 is CASSLVGQNYGYTF. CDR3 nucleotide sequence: TGTGCCAGCAGCCTGGTGGGACAGAACTATGGCTACACCTTC.